One T cell receptor (beta chain) is described in this entry. Its cognate antigen is unknown. Trimming left V 2 bases short and J 1 base short, with 15 bases between. The germline V gene has CDR1 SGHRS and CDR2 YFSETQ. The CDR3 runs to 16 residues. TCRdb recomputed calls from the 5' RACE reads with MiXCR, one row per CDR3 protein. The sample holds about 900,000 distinct CDR3 sequences, more than 9% seen once. The record originates from a study of identical twins. Study-wide results and limits: Models underpredicted monozygotic twin sharing of out-of-frame TCR alpha. For zero-insertion analyses, partial confounding could come from invariant MAIT and iNKT cells.

The same data also contributed to another study, on yellow fever vaccine responses in identical twins.

The sequencing input was PBMCs. The J gene is TRBJ2-5, the V gene TRBV5-1; D gene uncertain. The source is a woman aged 18-30 years in good health. The CDR3 bases are TGCGCCAGCAGCTTTCGGGCCGGCCCGGCCCAAGAGACCCAGTACTTC. It translates to CASSFRAGPAQETQYF.